This TCR beta chain originates from a study of T cell repertoires in cytomegalovirus infection. Whole-study context: HLA-B-restricted CMV epitopes that are well studied were used alongside recently identified HLA-C-restricted ones. Public signatures in TCR beta pointed to CMV infection and matching HLA type.

TCRdb recomputed calls from the reads with MiXCR, one row per CDR3 protein. This table holds about 110,000 distinct CDR3 sequences, around 29% found once. The V gene end was trimmed by 3 bases and the J gene end by 1 base; junction bases not matched to a gene: 16. CDR1 and CDR2 (germline): SNHLY, FYNNEI. The CDR3 runs 19 residues. This clonotype appeared many times. The antigen remains undetermined. The sample here was CD8+ T cells from cultured PBMCs, taken from culture after CMV antigen stimulation. The J gene is TRBJ2-7, the V gene TRBV2; 9 bases are shared with TRBD2. The TCR was taken from a human donor in good health (CMV status not recorded). Some clones in this sample may be carry-over from other donors' samples. Here the CDR3 reads CASSDEDTPGLASSYEQYF. CDR3 nucleotides: TGTGCCAGCAGTGACGAAGACACCCCGGGACTAGCTTCTTCCTACGAGCAGTACTTC.